A few counts support the clone carrying this T cell receptor beta chain. Its antigen remains unknown. Time point meaning: newly diagnosed GD, antithyroid drugs for less than 3 months. RNA extracted from PBMCs served as the sequencing template. All patients originated from an endocrinology department located in Xi'an, China. This CDR3 spans 16 amino acids. With 1 base removed from V and 0 bases from J, the gap between germline ends came to 10 bases. CDR1 is LGHNA, CDR2 YNFKEQ, per germline. Sequencing libraries for TCR beta were prepared with iRepertoire HTBI primers and Arm-PCR of CDR3 regions. TCRdb recomputed calls from the multiplex PCR reads with MiXCR, one row per CDR3 protein. The table has roughly 440,000 distinct CDR3 sequences, around 17% seen once. This sample was included in a study of regulatory T cells in long-lasting Graves disease. General study findings and limits: Whereas about a thousand public clonotypes were shared by new patients, persistent patients shared more, at 2,500 to 3,000. When disease was persistent, TRBV28, TRBJ1-2 and TRBJ2-5 were the favored segments.

The same data also went into a second study, on T cells in Graves' hyperthyroidism and ophthalmopathy.

The V gene is TRBV4-2, the J gene TRBJ1-3; D not certain. The sequence derives from a woman aged 18-35 years with Graves disease. Material: peripheral blood mononuclear cells (PBMCs), obtained at new diagnosis, from a patient treated with antithyroid drugs. DNA of the CDR3: TGTGCCAGCAGCCAAGCCGGGCTGTCCTCTGGAAACACCATATATTTT. Its translation is CASSQAGLSSGNTIYF.